This T cell receptor (beta chain) was identified in a study of T cell repertoires in aging, cancer and after chemotherapy. In the study overall: Repeat sampling of healthy donors over several months to years showed clear clonal overlap. Roughly 10 million TCR reads made up the full dataset.

The CDR3 covers 14 residues. The J segment lost 9 bases and the V segment lost 5 bases, leaving 7 bases of the junction unmatched. Germline V gives CDR1 SGHTA, CDR2 FQGNSA. Study observations and caveats: Age-matched healthy donors had significantly more diverse, less clonal blood TCR repertoires than untreated cancer patients. Healthy donors lost TCR diversity with age mainly through richness, cancer patients through richness and evenness.

Amplification of TCR beta used genomic DNA extracted from peripheral blood. As concerns this clonotype: The antigen remains unidentified.

Multiplex touch-down PCR with TRB-A/B primers amplified rearranged V-D-J TRB sequences. TCRdb re-called the multiplex PCR reads through MiXCR, storing one row per CDR3 protein. The sample has several thousand distinct CDR3 sequences, over 30% seen once. The genes are TRBV7-2 and TRBJ1-6; 7 bases match TRBD1. This sequence was found in a human donor in good health. Sequenced: blood. CDR3 sequence reads: CASSAGPGGSPLHF. The CDR3, as DNA: TGTGCCAGCAGCGCCGGACCAGGGGGTTCACCCCTCCACTTT.